The 9 T cell receptor beta chains given below trace back to one sample, sequenced in a study of TET2 disruption in CD19-targeted CAR T cells. Treatment noted: autologous CTL019 cells: CD19 CAR with 4-1BB and CD3 zeta domains. Their antigens are not known. Produced via immunoSEQ multiplex PCR; TCRdb's table is partial and in-frame only. The listing contains fewer than 30,000 clones. The sample in question was CD8- CAR+ T cells sorted from cultured blood T cells, obtained for CD19 CAR T cell therapy. Subset noted: CD8-negative CAR-positive T cells from the infusion product. The receptors stem from a man aged 65-85 years with chronic lymphocytic leukemia.

The CDR3: CAISRTDTDTQYF. Partial CDR3 DNA: TGTGCCATCAGCCGGACAGATACAGATACG. V gene TRBV10-3 combines with J gene TRBJ2-3; D is perhaps TRBD1 (6 bases). The sequence runs out 3 residues before the end of the CDR3; the remainder is reconstructed from the germline J gene. The CDR3 extends over 13 amino acids. Per the germline V gene, CDR1 is ENHRY and CDR2 is SYGVKD. Trimming removed 6 bases at V and 3 bases at J, with 10 bases between.

In regard to this clone: Read data end 3 residues before the CDR3 end; the end is taken from the germline J gene. The gene calls are TRBV20-1 and TRBJ1-1, with a weak D call TRBD1 (6 bases). There are 15 residues in the CDR3. The germline V gene has CDR1 DFQATT and CDR2 SNEGSKA (reference sequence). The V end was cut by 3 bases, the J end by 3 bases, with 17 bases between. CDR3 bases read: TGCAGTGCTAGTTCCTACAGGGCCCAGGACACTGAA. Translating gives CSASSYRAQDTE. The CDR3 as a whole reads CSASSYRAQDTEAFF.

In regard to this clone: The CDR3 goes on 3 residues after the read ends, and that part is filled in from the germline J gene. The J gene is TRBJ1-2, the V gene TRBV11-2, with 7 bases aligning to TRBD1. J gave up 5 bases and V 5 bases, and 11 bases lay outside the gene matches. The CDR3 extends over 15 amino acids. Germline CDR1 and CDR2: SGHAT and FQNNGV. The CDR3 DNA, read in part, is TGTGCCAGCAGCACCCGGACAGGCAGGGAGTATGGC. It encodes CASSTRTGREYG. From start to end, the CDR3 is CASSTRTGREYGYTF.

Details on this clone: From the germline J gene comes the end of the CDR3, since the read stops 3 residues before it. V usage is TRBV9 and J usage is TRBJ2-4; a possible D gene is TRBD1 (6 bases). Germline CDR1 SGDLS, CDR2 YYNGEE. The CDR3 sequence is 15 residues long. V lost 0 bases and J lost 5, with 12 bases in between. The CDR3 bases that were read are TGTGCCAGCAGCGTAGCCGCTGAGGGGGAAAACATT. This gives the protein CASSVAAEGENI. The entire CDR3 reads CASSVAAEGENIQYF.

A word on this clone: The read is 3 residues too short to cover the CDR3 end, so that end is filled in from the germline J gene. The chain is built from TRBV12-3 or TRBV12-4 and TRBJ2-4; D might be TRBD1 (7 bases). CDR3 length equals 13 residues. Partial CDR3 DNA: TGTGCCAGCAGTAGACAGGGAGGCGAGACT. This gives the protein CASSRQGGET. The complete CDR3 reads CASSRQGGETQYF.

Details on this clone: The CDR3 goes on 3 residues after the read ends, and that part is filled in from the germline J gene. V usage is TRBV20-1 and J usage is TRBJ2-3, with 9 bases matching TRBD2. Germline-derived CDR1 and CDR2 are DFQATT and SNEGSKA (reference sequence). CDR3 length: 14 amino acids. V was pared by 3 bases and J by 3 bases, with 4 bases of the junction left unmatched. CDR3 protein: CSARRLAGTDTQYF. The covered CDR3 bases are TGCAGTGCTAGGAGGCTAGCGGGGACAGATACG.

Turning to this clone: The read ends 3 residues early relative to the CDR3; the germline J gene fills the gap. This chain joins TRBV20-1 and TRBJ1-2; 7 bases match TRBD1. V was clipped by 0 bases and J by 3 bases; unmatched bases: 4. This CDR3 is 14 amino acids long. Germline CDR1 and CDR2: DFQATT and SNEGSKA (reference sequence). The part of the CDR3 DNA that was read is TGCAGTGCTAGAGACGAGGGGGCCGACTATGGC. Translating it yields CSARDEGADYG. The entire CDR3 protein reads CSARDEGADYGYTF.

On this clone itself: Read sequence stops 3 residues before the CDR3 end, and the germline J gene provides the missing end. This chain uses TRBV12-3 or TRBV12-4 with TRBJ2-3; tentatively, D is TRBD1 or TRBD2 (7 bases each). The CDR3 sequence is 16 residues long. Trimming removed 6 bases at V and 0 bases at J, with 16 bases between. The part of the CDR3 DNA that was read is TGTGCCAGCAGCGAGACAGGGAGGGCGAGCACAGATACG. It codes for CASSETGRASTDT. The CDR3 reads in full as CASSETGRASTDTQYF.

A word on this clone: Read coverage stops 3 residues before the CDR3 terminus; the germline J gene supplies the remainder. This chain joins TRBV10-1 and TRBJ1-1; weak D call: TRBD1 (6 bases). Germline V gene data show CDR1 as WNHNN and CDR2 as SYGVQD (reference sequence). This CDR3 is 12 amino acids long. Trimming removed 5 bases from V and 5 bases from J, with 9 bases in between. The CDR3: CASSHQGTEAFF. The DNA read from the CDR3 is TGCGCCAGCAGTCATCAGGGGACTGAA.